This TCR beta chain was captured in a study of cytomegalovirus exposure and HLA in healthy donors. The overall study: Prior work identified more than 90 million unique TCR beta sequences in 150 million to 200 million T cells.

This clone came up once. What it binds is unknown. PCR primers comprised 60 Vbeta and 13 Jbeta primers. The repertoire was sequenced with immunoSEQ multiplex PCR; TCRdb's copy has only in-frame clones and lacks some. The table includes about 160,000 clones, around 76% detected once. Study-wide results and limits: Within a later analysis, the majority of CMV-associated TCR beta chains appeared HLA-restricted. With DRB1 most and HLA-C fewest, TCR association rates differed between HLA loci in a later analysis.

Trimming cost V 4 bases and J 2 bases, with 13 bases left between them. Germline V gene sequence: CDR1 SGDLS, CDR2 YYNGEE. The CDR3 is made up of 15 amino acids. V is TRBV9 and J is TRBJ1-5; possible D gene TRBD1, 5 bases. The receptor was derived from a man in his forties or fifties in good health and CMV-seropositive. The sequencing input was PBMCs. CDR3 sequence (DNA): TGTGCCAGCAGCCCCGGGGGGTTGGGCAATCAGCCCCAGCATTTT. It is translated as CASSPGGLGNQPQHF.